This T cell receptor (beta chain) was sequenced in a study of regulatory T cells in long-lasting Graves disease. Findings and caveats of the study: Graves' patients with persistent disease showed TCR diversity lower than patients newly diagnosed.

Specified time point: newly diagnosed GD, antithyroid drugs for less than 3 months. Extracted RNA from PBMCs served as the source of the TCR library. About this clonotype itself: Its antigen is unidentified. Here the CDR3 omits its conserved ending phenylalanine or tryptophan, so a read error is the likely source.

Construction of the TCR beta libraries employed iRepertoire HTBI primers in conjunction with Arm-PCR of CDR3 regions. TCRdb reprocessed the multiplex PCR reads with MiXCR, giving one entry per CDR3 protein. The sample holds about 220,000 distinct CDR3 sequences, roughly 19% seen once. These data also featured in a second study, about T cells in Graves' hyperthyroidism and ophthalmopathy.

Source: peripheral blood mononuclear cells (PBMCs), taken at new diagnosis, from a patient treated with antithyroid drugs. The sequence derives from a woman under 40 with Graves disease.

The CDR3, as DNA: TGCGCCAGCAGCCAAGATGCGAAGGGAGCGCAGAATTCACCCCTCCACCTT. Translating gives CASSQDAKGAQNSPLHL. The chain employs TRBV4-1 and TRBJ1-6, with D unresolved. The germline CDR1 and CDR2 sequences are MGHRA and YSYEKL. The CDR3 extends over 17 amino acids. Between the trimmed V and J ends, which lost 0 bases and 7 bases, there was a span of 16 bases.